This T cell receptor (beta chain) is drawn from a study of CD8 T cells in Susac syndrome. In the case of this clonotype: Its antigen is currently unknown.

Reverse transcription of about 0.45 to 1 ug RNA was performed with random hexamers. The CDR3 of TCR beta was amplified by immunoSEQ multiplex PCR across 54 Vbeta and 13 Jbeta. TCRdb fed the immunoSEQ multiplex PCR reads into MiXCR, producing one record per CDR3 protein. Of 130,000 to 150,000 distinct CDR3 sequences in the sample, roughly 94% were seen once. The authors sequenced TCR beta from blood CD8+ and CD4+ T cells. Purification of the CD8+ and CD4+ T cells relied on negative isolation, and TEMRA cells underwent FACS enrichment. Study-wide findings and caveats: The study's TCR sequencing and HLA analysis covered a relatively small number of individuals, and the study acknowledged this.

Germline CDR1 SEHNR, CDR2 FQNEAQ (reference sequence). The CDR3 runs 16 residues. V gave up 1 base and J gave up 5 bases, with 18 bases separating them. The sample comprised CD8+ T cells from PBMCs. The source of this sequence is a human donor in good health. The chain employs TRBV7-9 and TRBJ2-7, with TRBD2 as a possible D gene (6 bases). CDR3 region: CASSLDSSAWRDEQYF. In DNA, the CDR3 is TGTGCCAGCAGCTTAGATTCGTCTGCTTGGAGGGACGAGCAGTACTTC.